A single sample gave rise to the 18 T cell receptor beta chains below, sequenced in a study of blood T cell repertoires in COVID-19. Only in-frame clones appear in the TCRdb table, and some are missing; sequencing was by immunoSEQ multiplex PCR. The sample contains about 130,000 clones, roughly 77% of which appear only once. The sequenced sample consisted of peripheral blood. The receptors come from a woman in her 70s with COVID-19, enrolled during active disease.

The table lists this clone with many counts. Written as DNA, the CDR3 is TGCGCCAGCAGCCAAGATAACAGGGGATATTCACCCCTCCACTTT. Amino acids: CASSQDNRGYSPLHF. This chain uses TRBV4-3 with TRBJ1-6; 7 nucleotides align to TRBD1. Germline-derived CDR1 and CDR2 are LGHNA and YSLEER. J lost 8 bases, V lost 0 bases, and 4 bases had no gene match. The CDR3 loop spans 15 amino acids.

V gene TRBV4-1 combines with J gene TRBJ2-2; 8 positions match TRBD1. Trimming took 2 bases from V and 3 from J; bases not matched to a gene: 5. Germline V CDR1 and CDR2: MGHRA, YSYEKL. The CDR3 sequence is 16 residues long. CDR3 nucleotide sequence: TGCGCCAGCAGCCAACAGGGACAGGCCGACACCGGGGAGCTGTTTTTT. Its translation is CASSQQGQADTGELFF.

V and J are TRBV7-2 and TRBJ2-7; 10 nucleotides align to TRBD2. Losses at the gene ends were 1 base for V and 2 bases for J; bases not matched to a gene: 2. CDR3 length equals 15 residues. Per germline, CDR1 SGHTA and CDR2 FQGNSA. The CDR3 DNA sequence: TGTGCCAGCAGCTTAGAAAGCGGGGGGGCCTACGAGCAGTACTTC. Its protein product is CASSLESGGAYEQYF.

This clone came up many times. This sequence joins TRBV7-8 and TRBJ2-7; D might be TRBD1 (6 bases). CDR1 and CDR2 from the germline V gene are SGHVS and FQNEAQ. This CDR3 comprises 13 residues. V gave up 3 bases and J gave up 6 bases, with 12 bases separating them. Here the CDR3 reads CASSFQQGTEQYF. CDR3 DNA sequence: TGTGCCAGCAGCTTCCAACAGGGAACCGAGCAGTACTTC.

This rearrangement joins TRBV20-1 to TRBJ1-5; D is uncertain. The V gene lost 3 bases and the J gene lost 1 base, with 13 bases spanning the gap. Germline V gene lookup returns CDR1 DFQATT and CDR2 SNEGSKA (reference sequence). The length of the CDR3 is 15 residues. This CDR3 is CSASSGERSNQPQHF. The CDR3 DNA sequence: TGCAGTGCTAGTTCCGGGGAAAGGAGCAATCAGCCCCAGCATTTT.

The chain has TRBV5-6 and TRBJ2-5; 12 positions agree with TRBD1. The CDR3 has 15 amino acids. Trimming cost V 3 bases and J 6 bases; bases outside gene matches: 6. CDR1 and CDR2 (germline): SGHDT, YYEEEE. The DNA for the CDR3 is TGTGCCAGCAGCTCCGGGACAGGGGGCGCGAAGACCCAGTACTTC. Protein sequence: CASSSGTGGAKTQYF.

This chain connects TRBV9 to TRBJ2-7; the D is unclear. Trimming took 4 bases from V and 2 from J, leaving 13 bases between them. CDR1 and CDR2 (germline): SGDLS, YYNGEE. This CDR3 is built from 14 residues. The DNA of the CDR3 is TGTGCCAGCAGCCCTGACTCATTACCCTACGAGCAGTACTTC. This gives the protein CASSPDSLPYEQYF.

This chain connects TRBV18 to TRBJ1-2; no clear D. Germline lookup yields CDR1 KGHSH and CDR2 LQKENI. The ends were cut back, 1 base at V and 4 bases at J, with 10 bases in the middle. The CDR3 sequence is 14 residues long. This CDR3 reads CASSPRGEPYGYTF. The CDR3 coding sequence is TGTGCCAGCTCACCACGCGGGGAGCCCTATGGCTACACCTTC.

This clone turned up a few times. V gene TRBV2 combines with J gene TRBJ1-3; possibly TRBD1 for D (6 bases). In germline, CDR1 is SNHLY, CDR2 FYNNEI. V was pared by 4 bases and J by 9 bases, with 13 bases between. The CDR3 loop spans 13 amino acids. For the CDR3, the DNA is TGTGCCAGCAGTGGACAGGCGGGGGGCACCATATATTTT. Translation: CASSGQAGGTIYF.

This clone was observed a handful of times. The genes are TRBV30 and TRBJ2-3; TRBD2 matches 14 bases. V shed 0 bases and J 3 bases; nucleotides not matched to a gene: 8. Germline V CDR1 and CDR2: GTSNPN, SVGIG (reference sequence). The CDR3 consists of 18 residues. CDR3: CAWSVRLAGGRRTDTQYF. As DNA, the CDR3 is TGTGCCTGGAGTGTACGACTAGCGGGGGGGCGCAGGACAGATACGCAGTATTTT. Full variable domain (outside the CDR3, taken from reference TRBV30 and TRBJ2-3): SQTIHQWPATLVQPVGSPLSLECTVEGTSNPNLYWYRQAAGRGLQLLFYSVGIGQISSEVPQNLSASRPQDRQFILSSKKLLLSDSGFYLCAWSVRLAGGRRTDTQYFGPGTRLTVL.

This clone has only a few counts. The chain is built from TRBV13 and TRBJ1-1; D is unresolved. The V end lost 6 bases, the J end lost 6 bases, and 8 bases lay between the germline ends. CDR3 size: 11 residues. The germline CDR1 and CDR2 sequences are PRHDT and FYEKMQ (reference sequence). The DNA for the CDR3 is TGTGCCAGCAGTCGGGTCTCTGAAGCTTTCTTT. This sequence encodes CASSRVSEAFF. Variable domain in full (rest from reference TRBV13 and TRBJ1-1): AAGVIQSPRHLIKEKRETATLKCYPIPRHDTVYWYQQGPGQDPQFLISFYEKMQSDKGSIPDRFSAQQFSDYHSELNMSSLELGDSALYFCASSRVSEAFFGQGTRLTVV.

The chain has TRBV25-1 and TRBJ1-2, with 7 bases that match TRBD1. Looked up from germline, CDR1 is MGHDK and CDR2 is SYGVNS. CDR3 length: 12 amino acids. The V segment lost 6 bases and the J segment 4 bases; nucleotides outside the gene matches: 2. The CDR3 nucleotides are TGTGCCAGCAGCGGGACAGTCTATGGCTACACCTTC. Translating it yields CASSGTVYGYTF.

The V gene is TRBV30, the J gene TRBJ1-1; 8 bases fit TRBD1. Germline V gene lookup returns CDR1 GTSNPN and CDR2 SVGIG (reference sequence). Losses at the gene ends were 0 bases for V and 1 base for J; bases not matched to a gene: 16. There are 19 residues in the CDR3. CDR3 amino acids: CAWSVRLGVRTGKNTEAFF. The CDR3 coding sequence is TGTGCCTGGAGTGTACGGCTAGGTGTTCGGACAGGGAAGAACACTGAAGCTTTCTTT.

The chain uses TRBV2 and TRBJ1-1; D gene ambiguous. Trimming cost V 7 bases and J 1 base, with 19 bases left between them. Germline lookup yields CDR1 SNHLY and CDR2 FYNNEI. The CDR3 extends over 16 amino acids. CDR3 bases: TGTGCCAGCACCTTGAATGGGGAGGTGTGGAACACTGAAGCTTTCTTT. Protein product: CASTLNGEVWNTEAFF.

The genes are TRBV2 and TRBJ1-1; 9 nucleotides match TRBD1. The V gene end was trimmed by 2 bases and the J gene end by 10 bases; junction bases not matched to a gene: 8. Germline CDR1 SNHLY, CDR2 FYNNEI. This CDR3 has 14 residues. The CDR3 protein is CASSESGQGSRAFF. DNA of the CDR3: TGTGCCAGCAGTGAATCGGGACAGGGTAGTCGAGCTTTCTTT.

The rearrangement links TRBV19 to TRBJ2-1; D unclear. Trimming removed 7 bases at V and 0 bases at J, with 10 bases between. The CDR3 contains 14 residues. Germline V lookup: CDR1 LNHDA, CDR2 SQIVND (reference sequence). CDR3 loop: CASKRRSSYNEQFF. Here the CDR3 DNA reads TGTGCCAGTAAAAGGAGAAGCTCCTACAATGAGCAGTTCTTC.

The V call is TRBV7-2, the J call TRBJ2-3, with TRBD1 as a possible D gene (6 bases). CDR1 is SGHTA and CDR2 is FQGNSA in the germline V gene. This CDR3 is built from 16 residues. The ends were cut back, 0 bases at V and 0 bases at J, with 10 bases in the middle. This CDR3 reads CASSLAGQTSTDTQYF. The CDR3, as DNA: TGTGCCAGCAGCTTAGCAGGACAGACTAGCACAGATACGCAGTATTTT.

This chain links TRBV6-2 or TRBV6-3 with TRBJ2-1; TRBD2 matches 7 bases. The CDR3 spans 15 residues. V was clipped by 2 bases and J by 4 bases; unmatched bases: 5. Germline V gives CDR1 MNHEY, CDR2 SVGEGT. CDR3 nucleotide sequence: TGTGCCAGCAGTTACGGGGGGAGGGAGTACAATGAGCAGTTCTTC. Translated, it gives CASSYGGREYNEQFF.